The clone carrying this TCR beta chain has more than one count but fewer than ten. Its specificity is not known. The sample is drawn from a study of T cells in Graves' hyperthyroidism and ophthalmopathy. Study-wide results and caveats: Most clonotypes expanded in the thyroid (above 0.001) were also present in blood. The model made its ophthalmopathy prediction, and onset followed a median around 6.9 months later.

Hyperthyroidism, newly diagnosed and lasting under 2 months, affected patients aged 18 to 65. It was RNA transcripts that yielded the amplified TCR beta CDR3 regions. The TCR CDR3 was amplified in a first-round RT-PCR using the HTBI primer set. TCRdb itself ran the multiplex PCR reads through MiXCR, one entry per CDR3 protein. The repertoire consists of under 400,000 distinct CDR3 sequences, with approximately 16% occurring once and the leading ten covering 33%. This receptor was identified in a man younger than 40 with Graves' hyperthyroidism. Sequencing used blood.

CDR3 sequence: CASSDRLPAYEQYF. The CDR3 region has the DNA TGCGCCAGCAGTGACCGGCTTCCCGCCTACGAGCAGTACTTC. V gene TRBV10-1 combines with J gene TRBJ2-7; no clear D. This CDR3 region has 14 residues. V gave up 3 bases and J gave up 2 bases, with 11 bases separating them. Germline V CDR1 and CDR2: WNHNN, SYGVQD (reference sequence).